Sequencing of this T cell receptor beta chain was carried out in a study of cytomegalovirus exposure and HLA in healthy donors. Notes on the study in general: V- and J-gene trimming in TCR beta was tied to a missense DCLRE1C variant by an analysis performed later.

Note on this clone: Antigen specificity is unknown.

The PCR employed 60 Vbeta primers together with 13 Jbeta primers. In the original analysis: Approximately 11 million of the roughly 80 million unique TCR beta chains counted in a later analysis were shared. The protocol was immunoSEQ multiplex PCR, while the TCRdb copy is restricted to in-frame clones and leaves out a portion. Clone size and the V and J calls come from that table; the DNA yielded D and trimming. The data show about 120,000 clones, roughly 80% seen once. Sequencing used PBMCs. The TCR originated in a man aged 25 to 45 in good health and CMV-seropositive.

The CDR3 spells CASLSEGGTDTQYF. CDR3 nucleotide sequence: TGCGCCAGCCTTTCGGAAGGGGGCACAGATACGCAGTATTTT. J is TRBJ2-3 and V is TRBV5-1; D possibly corresponds to TRBD1 (5 bases). Trimming took 7 bases from V and 1 from J, leaving 13 bases between them. The CDR3 is 14 residues long. Per germline, CDR1 SGHRS and CDR2 YFSETQ.